These 3 T cell receptor beta chains share one sample of origin, sequenced in a study of blood T cell repertoires in COVID-19 (dated by TCRdb to the early 2020s). Receptor libraries were prepared by the immunoSEQ multiplex PCR assay. The source is immuneACCESS, and TCRdb retained only in-frame sequences with V and J called. Part of the clones is not carried over; for the studies checked, unresolved V genes explain less than half of this, and the remainder is unexplained. For this sample there are more than 300,000 clones; 80% to 90% appear just once. Roughly 2% of the sample goes to the ten largest clones. The material sequenced was PBMCs or T cells enriched from blood (not recorded which). These receptors were taken from a middle-aged man in a cohort exposed to, infected with or recovered from COVID-19 (not recorded which).

As concerns this clone: A clone one base away is much larger, so this may be a read error. The rearrangement uses TRBV7-6 and TRBJ1-1; D remains unclear. Trimming took 2 bases from V and 1 from J, leaving 5 bases between them. There are 13 residues in the CDR3. Germline V CDR1 and CDR2: SGHVS, FNYEAQ. The CDR3 DNA sequence: TGTGCCAGCAGCTTAACGGGGAACACTGAAGCTTTCTTT. Translated: CASSLTGNTEAFF.

About this clone: The junction and the germline gene differ at one end; a read error may be behind it. The chain links TRBV5-1 to TRBJ1-4, with 8 bases identical to TRBD1. The CDR3 is made up of 15 amino acids. CDR1 SGHRS and CDR2 YFSETQ come from the germline V gene. This chain's CDR3 is CASRLGGTGEEKLFF. CDR3 DNA sequence: TGCGCCAGCAGATTGGGGGGGACAGGTGAAGAAAAACTGTTTTTT.

This sequence joins TRBV19 and TRBJ2-7; the match to TRBD1 covers 7 bases. Trimming removed 10 bases from V and 2 bases from J; junction bases left unmatched: 11. This CDR3 contains 14 residues. Germline CDR1 reads LNHDA; CDR2 reads SQIVND (reference sequence). The CDR3 region has the DNA TGTGCCACCTCCTGGGCAGGGGGTGCCTACGAGCAGTACTTC. Translating it yields CATSWAGGAYEQYF.